Below are 11 T cell receptor beta chains sequenced from a single sample in a study of OX40 agonist ivuxolimab in advanced cancers. Generated by immunoSEQ multiplex PCR, the TCRdb table keeps only in-frame clones and is missing some. This table has about 66,000 clones, about four fifths appearing once. Specimen: CD4+ or CD8+ T cells sorted from blood, collected in a trial of the OX40 agonist ivuxolimab. These receptors were taken from an adult with an advanced solid tumor such as melanoma, head and neck, liver or kidney cancer.

The chain links TRBV7-3 to TRBJ2-2; 10 bases agree with TRBD2. This CDR3 comprises 17 residues. CDR1 and CDR2 from the germline V gene are SGHTA and FQGTGA. V gave up 3 bases and J gave up 0 bases; unmatched junction bases: 4. In nucleotides, the CDR3 is TGTGCCAGCAGCTTGACTAGCGGGCTCGCGAACACCGGGGAGCTGTTTTTT. Translation gives CASSLTSGLANTGELFF. The full variable domain, with the rest looked up from reference TRBV7-3 and TRBJ2-2, is GAGVSQTPSNKVTEKGKYVELRCDPISGHTALYWYRQSLGQGPEFLIYFQGTGAADDSGLPNDRFFAVRPEGSVSTLKIQRTERGDSAVYLCASSLTSGLANTGELFFGEGSRLTVL.

The rearrangement links TRBV6-6 to TRBJ1-1; D not resolved. Germline assignment: CDR1 MNHNY and CDR2 SVGAGI (reference sequence). The CDR3 loop spans 14 amino acids. V lost 0 bases and J 5 bases, leaving 10 bases between the germline ends. The CDR3 region is CASSYSAYGTEAFF. The CDR3 nucleotides are TGTGCCAGCAGTTACTCGGCCTATGGGACTGAAGCTTTCTTT.

The chain joins TRBV30 to TRBJ2-5; 8 bases are shared with TRBD1. V gave up 5 bases and J gave up 5 bases; unmatched junction bases: 13. The CDR3 runs to 15 residues. Looked up from germline, CDR1 is GTSNPN and CDR2 is SVGIG (reference sequence). DNA of the CDR3: TGTGCCTGGTCCCCCGGTCCAGGGGGCCGGGAGACCCAGTACTTC. Translation gives CAWSPGPGGRETQYF.

The CDR3 sequence is CAIRGQGSGELFF. CDR3 sequence (DNA): TGTGCCATCAGGGGACAGGGGTCCGGGGAGCTGTTTTTT. The V call is TRBV10-3, the J call TRBJ2-2; 10 nucleotides agree with TRBD1. Germline V gene lookup returns CDR1 ENHRY and CDR2 SYGVKD. This CDR3 spans 13 amino acids. V shed 6 bases and J 6 bases; nucleotides not matched to a gene: 1.

This clone was found a few times. V usage is TRBV11-3 and J usage is TRBJ1-1; D is undetermined. This CDR3 contains 13 residues. Germline V CDR1 and CDR2: SGHNT, YENEEA. Trimming removed 6 bases at V and 0 bases at J, with 8 bases between. The DNA of the CDR3 is TGTGCCAGCAGTTACGAGTTGAACACTGAAGCTTTCTTT. Protein product: CASSYELNTEAFF.

The chain uses TRBV6-6 and TRBJ1-1; 8 positions agree with TRBD1. This CDR3 contains 16 residues. Germline V gene lookup returns CDR1 MNHNY and CDR2 SVGAGI (reference sequence). The trim removed 2 bases at V and 1 base at J, leaving 6 bases unmatched. The CDR3 coding sequence is TGTGCCAGCAGTTACGGGACAGGCCTCCCGAACACTGAAGCTTTCTTT. Translated: CASSYGTGLPNTEAFF.

The chain recombines TRBV28 with TRBJ2-5, with 8 bases lining up with TRBD1. Germline CDR1 MDHEN, CDR2 SYDVKM. This CDR3 has 13 amino acids. With V trimmed by 6 bases and J by 3 bases, 3 bases remained unmatched. The CDR3 region is CASRLDREETQYF. CDR3 sequence (DNA): TGTGCCAGCAGGCTGGACAGGGAAGAGACCCAGTACTTC. The full variable domain, with the rest looked up from reference TRBV28 and TRBJ2-5, is DVKVTQSSRYLVKRTGEKVFLECVQDMDHENMFWYRQDPGLGLRLIYFSYDVKMKEKGDIPEGYSVSREKKERFSLILESASTNQTSMYLCASRLDREETQYFGPGTRLLVL.

The CDR3: CASSVGGALTIGETQYF. CDR3 DNA sequence: TGTGCCAGCAGCGTAGGGGGGGCGCTGACAATCGGGGAGACCCAGTACTTC. The chain uses TRBV9 and TRBJ2-5; TRBD1 or TRBD2 may be the D gene (6 bases each). The V gene lost 0 bases and the J gene lost 5 bases, with 20 bases spanning the gap. Germline V gene data show CDR1 as SGDLS and CDR2 as YYNGEE. The CDR3 is 17 amino acids.

This clone was seen only once. The V call is TRBV10-3, the J call TRBJ2-3; 11 nucleotides align to TRBD2. Germline V gives CDR1 ENHRY, CDR2 SYGVKD. The CDR3 loop spans 17 amino acids. Trimming removed 3 bases from V and 5 bases from J; junction bases left unmatched: 10. The CDR3 coding sequence is TGTGCCATCAGTGATGGTGGTAGCGGGGGGGCTATAGATACGCAGTATTTT. It is translated as CAISDGGSGGAIDTQYF.

The CDR3 spells CASIRQGSTGELFF. In DNA form, the CDR3 reads TGTGCCAGCATTAGACAGGGGAGCACCGGGGAGCTGTTTTTT. The genes are TRBV6-1 and TRBJ2-2; TRBD1 matches 8 bases. Trimming removed 7 bases from V and 4 bases from J; junction bases left unmatched: 5. Germline-derived CDR1 and CDR2 are MNHNS and SASEGT. The CDR3 has 14 residues.

The V call is TRBV7-2, the J call TRBJ2-2; TRBD2 is a possible D gene (5 bases). The V end lost 6 bases, the J end lost 0 bases, and 11 bases lay between the germline ends. The germline V gene encodes CDR1 SGHTA and CDR2 FQGNSA. CDR3 size: 15 residues. The CDR3 DNA follows: TGTGCCAGCAGTCCAGACGGGACGAACACCGGGGAGCTGTTTTTT. It is translated as CASSPDGTNTGELFF.